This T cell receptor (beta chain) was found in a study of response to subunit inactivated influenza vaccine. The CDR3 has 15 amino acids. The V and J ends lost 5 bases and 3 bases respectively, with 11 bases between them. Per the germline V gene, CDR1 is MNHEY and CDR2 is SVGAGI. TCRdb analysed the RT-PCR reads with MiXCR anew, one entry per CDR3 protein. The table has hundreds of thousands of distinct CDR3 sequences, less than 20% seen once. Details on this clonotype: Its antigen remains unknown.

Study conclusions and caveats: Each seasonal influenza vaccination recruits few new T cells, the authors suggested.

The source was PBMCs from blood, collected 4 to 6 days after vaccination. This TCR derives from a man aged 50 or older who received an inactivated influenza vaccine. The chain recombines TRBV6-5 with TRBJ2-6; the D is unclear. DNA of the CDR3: TGTGCCAGCAGTAGCGAAGTTAGTGGGGCCAACGTCCTGACTTTC. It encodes CASSSEVSGANVLTF.